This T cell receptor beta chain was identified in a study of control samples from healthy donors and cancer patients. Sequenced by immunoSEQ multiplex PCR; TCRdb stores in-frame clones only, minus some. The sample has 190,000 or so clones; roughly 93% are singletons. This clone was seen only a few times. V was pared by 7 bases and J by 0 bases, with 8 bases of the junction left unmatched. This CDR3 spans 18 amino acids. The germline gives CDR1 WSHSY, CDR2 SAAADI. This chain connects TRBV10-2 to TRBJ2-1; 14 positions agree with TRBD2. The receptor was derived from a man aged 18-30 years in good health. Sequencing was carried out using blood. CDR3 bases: TGCGCCAGCACAATGGGACTAGCGGGGGCCCGCTCCTACAATGAGCAGTTCTTC. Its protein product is CASTMGLAGARSYNEQFF.